What follows describes a single TCR beta chain. Germline V gene data show CDR1 as SNHLY and CDR2 as FYNNEI. This CDR3 spans 16 amino acids. Deletions cut 4 bases from V and 4 bases from J, with 18 bases between. The data stem from a study of shared clonotypes between healthy human individuals. Study background: A couple of women and a few men aged 18 to 49 made up the donors.

The assay was immunoSEQ multiplex PCR, and TCRdb's table has in-frame clones only and misses some. The sample shows some 1 million clones, 70% to 80% of them seen only once. The chain is built from TRBV2 and TRBJ2-3, with a weak D call TRBD2 (5 bases). Sequences were obtained from memory CD4+ T cells sorted from blood. The subset: CD45RA-negative fraction. The source is a man aged 18 to 30 in good health. CDR3 sequence: CASSGMRVSYADTQYF. DNA for the CDR3: TGTGCCAGCAGTGGGATGAGGGTCAGTTATGCAGATACGCAGTATTTT.